This T cell receptor (beta chain) was observed in a study of blood T cell repertoires in COVID-19. Looking at the study overall: There were acute and convalescent COVID-19 samples, and they came from the United States, Italy and Spain. T cells, B-cell-depleted T cells, or PBMCs provided the cDNA or gDNA that served as material.

Original processing methods: Reference gene primers were amplified, and this amplification served to estimate nucleated cell counts. Clones were sequenced by immunoSEQ multiplex PCR, and TCRdb holds only the in-frame ones, with some missing. V and J calls and clone size are copied from that table; D and trimming were computed from the DNA. This sample has approximately 290,000 clones, with around 82% found just once. The junction had 4 bases not matched to a gene; V was cut back by 1 base and J by 1 base. The CDR3 spans 16 residues. Germline V gives CDR1 MDHEN, CDR2 SYDVKM. The rearrangement joins TRBV28 to TRBJ1-1; 9 positions match TRBD1. The receptor comes from a human donor with COVID-19, enrolled during active disease. The donor label of this sample is uncertain. Sequencing was carried out using peripheral blood. CDR3 loop: CASSLFETGGNTEAFF. The CDR3, as DNA: TGTGCCAGCAGTTTATTTGAGACAGGGGGGAACACTGAAGCTTTCTTT. The complete variable domain, with remaining parts taken from reference TRBV28 and TRBJ1-1, reads DVKVTQSSRYLVKRTGEKVFLECVQDMDHENMFWYRQDPGLGLRLIYFSYDVKMKEKGDIPEGYSVSREKKERFSLILESASTNQTSMYLCASSLFETGGNTEAFFGQGTRLTVV.